Shown below are 23 T cell receptor beta chains from a single sample sequenced in a study of cytomegalovirus exposure and HLA in healthy donors. PCR involved 60 Vbeta and 13 Jbeta primers. Generated by immunoSEQ multiplex PCR, the TCRdb table keeps only in-frame clones and is missing some. The sample has fewer than 90,000 clones; about 76% are singletons. Sample: PBMCs. The receptors here all came from a man between 25 and 39 years old in good health and CMV-seropositive.

This clone has just a few counts. The chain has TRBV19 and TRBJ2-1; a possible D gene is TRBD1 (8 bases). The CDR3 is made up of 15 amino acids. Germline values: CDR1 LNHDA, CDR2 SQIVND (reference sequence). Trimming pared 7 bases from V and 4 bases from J, leaving 17 bases between. CDR3 DNA sequence: TGTGCCAGTACCTATACAGGGGGGGGTTACAATGAGCAGTTCTTC. As protein: CASTYTGGGYNEQFF.

Only one count was recorded for this clone. This chain joins TRBV10-3 and TRBJ1-1, with 9 nucleotides matching TRBD1. Trimming cost V 8 bases and J 6 bases; bases outside gene matches: 7. The CDR3 has 13 amino acids. CDR1 and CDR2 (germline): ENHRY, SYGVKD. CDR3 loop: CAIGDREVSEAFF. The CDR3 DNA reads as TGTGCCATCGGGGACAGGGAGGTTTCTGAAGCTTTCTTT.

The chain employs TRBV29-1 and TRBJ1-3, with D unresolved. The germline CDR1 and CDR2 sequences are SQVTM and ANQGSEA. V dropped 8 bases and J dropped 0 bases, with 20 bases sitting between them. The CDR3 extends over 16 amino acids. The CDR3 reads CSISLGPVDSGNTIYF. Here the CDR3 DNA reads TGCAGCATCTCGTTGGGCCCGGTTGACTCTGGAAACACCATATATTTT.

The rearrangement links TRBV5-3 to TRBJ1-5; a weak D match, TRBD1 (5 bases). TRBV5-3 falls under the ORF class, with uncertain function. Trimming removed 2 bases at V and 0 bases at J, with 15 bases between. The length of the CDR3 is 17 residues. CDR3 loop: CARSFWTRPTSNQPQHF. CDR3 coding DNA: TGTGCCAGAAGCTTTTGGACACGACCTACTAGCAATCAGCCCCAGCATTTT.

This chain links TRBV30 with TRBJ1-2; 7 nucleotides line up with TRBD1. V dropped 3 bases and J dropped 7; count of bases not matched to a gene: 5. The CDR3 has 12 amino acids. Looked up from germline, CDR1 is GTSNPN and CDR2 is SVGIG (reference sequence). CDR3: CAWSPGQFGYTF. CDR3 nucleotide sequence: TGTGCCTGGAGCCCGGGACAGTTTGGCTACACCTTC.

The V call is TRBV7-8, the J call TRBJ2-7; weak D call: TRBD2 (7 bases). CDR1 is SGHVS and CDR2 is FQNEAQ in the germline V gene. This CDR3 has 15 amino acids. Trimming removed 7 bases from V and 3 bases from J, with 19 bases in between. CDR3 amino acids: CASTPGGGGRYEQYF. For the CDR3, the DNA is TGTGCCAGCACCCCCGGAGGGGGGGGCCGCTACGAGCAGTACTTC.

The V call is TRBV6-6, the J call TRBJ1-3, with 7 nucleotides matching TRBD1. The CDR3 is 14 amino acids. J lost 2 bases, V lost 6 bases, and 4 bases had no gene match. CDR1 MNHNY and CDR2 SVGAGI come from the germline V gene (reference sequence). The DNA for the CDR3 is TGTGCCAGCAGCGGGACAGATACTGGAAACACCATATATTTT. It translates to CASSGTDTGNTIYF.

This clone is a singleton in its sample. The CDR3: CAIRPGTTTNEKLFF. In DNA, the CDR3 is TGTGCCATCAGGCCCGGGACAACAACTAATGAAAAACTGTTTTTT. The V gene is TRBV10-3, the J gene TRBJ1-4; D perhaps matches TRBD1 (6 bases). Trimming pared 6 bases from V and 0 bases from J, leaving 11 bases between. This CDR3 has 15 amino acids. Germline V gene sequence: CDR1 ENHRY, CDR2 SYGVKD.

The rearrangement links TRBV19 to TRBJ2-1; TRBD2 might be the D (7 bases). Germline V gives CDR1 LNHDA, CDR2 SQIVND (reference sequence). The CDR3 is made up of 16 amino acids. V lost 3 bases and J lost 2, with 14 bases in between. The CDR3 region is CASSISPGGAYNEQFF. As DNA, the CDR3 is TGTGCCAGTAGTATTTCTCCGGGGGGCGCCTACAATGAGCAGTTCTTC. The variable domain in full, completed from reference TRBV19 and TRBJ2-1, reads DGGITQSPKYLFRKEGQNVTLSCEQNLNHDAMYWYRQDPGQGLRLIYYSQIVNDFQKGDIAEGYSVSREKKESFPLTVTSAQKNPTAFYLCASSISPGGAYNEQFFGPGTRLTVL.

The chain recombines TRBV7-9 with TRBJ2-4, with no clear D. Trimming stripped 5 bases from V and 0 bases from J, with 14 bases between. CDR3 size: 16 residues. Germline V gene lookup returns CDR1 SEHNR and CDR2 FQNEAQ (reference sequence). For the CDR3, the DNA is TGTGCCAGCAGCCCGAGATTTTTACTAGCCAAAAACATTCAGTACTTC. Translating it yields CASSPRFLLAKNIQYF.

J is TRBJ1-1 and V is TRBV7-6; possibly TRBD1 for D (5 bases). The CDR3 has 14 amino acids. V gave up 5 bases and J gave up 2 bases, with 12 bases separating them. CDR1 and CDR2 (germline): SGHVS, FNYEAQ. DNA for the CDR3: TGTGCCAGCAGCGAGGACACTCTTAACACTGAAGCTTTCTTT. This translates into CASSEDTLNTEAFF.

The rearrangement joins TRBV6-1 to TRBJ1-6; D unclear. Trimming shortened V by 6 bases and J by 0 bases, and 9 bases separated the two germline ends. CDR3 length equals 15 residues. Germline CDR1 MNHNS, CDR2 SASEGT. Here the CDR3 DNA reads TGTGCCAGCAGGGTAGATAGCTCCTATAATTCACCCCTCCACTTT. It is translated as CASRVDSSYNSPLHF.

The rearrangement joins TRBV4-1 to TRBJ2-7; TRBD1 aligns across 10 bases. The CDR3 length is 14 residues. V shed 5 bases and J 5 bases; nucleotides not matched to a gene: 6. Germline V CDR1 and CDR2: MGHRA, YSYEKL. The CDR3 loop is CASSWDRGEDEQYF. Written as DNA, the CDR3 is TGCGCCAGCAGCTGGGACAGGGGAGAGGACGAGCAGTACTTC.

This chain joins TRBV5-4 and TRBJ1-2; TRBD1 is a possible D gene (6 bases). V was cut by 3 bases and J by 4 bases, with 19 bases left in between. Germline CDR1 SGHNT, CDR2 YYREEE (reference sequence). The CDR3 is made up of 16 amino acids. The chain's CDR3 is CASSYGQHGSTYGYTF. Here the CDR3 DNA reads TGTGCCAGCAGCTATGGACAGCACGGGTCGACCTATGGCTACACCTTC.

The V call is TRBV5-1, the J call TRBJ1-1; tentative D call: TRBD1 (6 bases). The CDR3 totals 18 residues. Germline CDR1 is SGHRS and CDR2 is YFSETQ. V lost 0 bases to trimming and J lost 6 bases, with 24 bases between them. CDR3: CASSLEPQGGASDPEAFF. CDR3 nucleotide sequence: TGCGCCAGCAGCTTGGAACCTCAAGGGGGGGCGAGCGATCCTGAAGCTTTCTTT.

As regards this clone: One end of the junction varies from germline; a read error may be responsible. V is TRBV7-9 and J is TRBJ1-2, with 9 bases fitting TRBD1. This CDR3 comprises 15 residues. Germline CDR1 SEHNR, CDR2 FQNEAQ (reference sequence). The CDR3: CSSSPQGQGNYGYTF. In nucleotides, the CDR3 is TGTTCCAGCAGCCCCCAAGGACAGGGGAACTATGGCTACACCTTC.

The genes are TRBV9 and TRBJ1-6; 9 bases match TRBD1. This CDR3 comprises 17 residues. The V gene end was trimmed by 0 bases and the J gene end by 9 bases; junction bases not matched to a gene: 10. Per germline, CDR1 SGDLS and CDR2 YYNGEE. CDR3 amino acids: CASSVGTGQGRVSPLHF. As DNA, the CDR3 is TGTGCCAGCAGCGTAGGCACGGGACAGGGAAGGGTTTCACCCCTCCACTTT.

Only a few counts were recorded for this clone. The chain is built from TRBV11-3 and TRBJ1-3; D unclear. CDR1 and CDR2 from the germline V gene are SGHNT and YENEEA. Trimming took 5 bases from V and 0 from J, leaving 8 bases between them. The CDR3 totals 14 residues. Here the CDR3 reads CASSRGYSGNTIYF. The DNA of the CDR3 is TGTGCCAGCAGCCGCGGATACTCTGGAAACACCATATATTTT. Full variable domain (rest looked up from reference TRBV11-3 and TRBJ1-3): EAGVVQSPRYKIIEKKQPVAFWCNPISGHNTLYWYLQNLGQGPELLIRYENEEAVDDSQLPKDRFSAERLKGVDSTLKIQPAELGDSAVYLCASSRGYSGNTIYFGEGSWLTVV.

The chain is built from TRBV7-3 and TRBJ2-5; 9 nucleotides align to TRBD2. Trimming at V came to 1 base and at J to 7 bases, leaving 10 bases not matched to a gene. The CDR3 spans 16 residues. CDR1 SGHTA and CDR2 FQGTGA come from the germline V gene. Here the CDR3 DNA reads TGTGCCAGCAGCTTAAACCCGCTAGCGGGGCTCGGGACCCAGTACTTC. It specifies CASSLNPLAGLGTQYF.

The chain uses TRBV29-1 and TRBJ1-3; unclear D gene. This CDR3 has 11 amino acids. The V gene lost 4 bases and the J gene lost 4 bases, with 5 bases spanning the gap. CDR1 and CDR2 (germline): SQVTM, ANQGSEA. CDR3 DNA: TGCAGCGTTGCCGGGGGAAACACCATATATTTT. It yields the protein CSVAGGNTIYF.

The CDR3 DNA reads as TGTGCCAGCAGTGAGTGCAGGTGCCCCTCCTACGAGCAGTACTTC. This translates into CASSECRCPSYEQYF. The chain uses TRBV6-4 and TRBJ2-7; D is unresolved. This CDR3 has 15 amino acids. V was cut by 3 bases and J by 0 bases, with 12 bases left in between. Germline V gene sequence: CDR1 MRHNA, CDR2 SNTAGT.

The sample holds one count of this clone. The gene calls are TRBV7-6 and TRBJ2-7, with 10 bases aligning to TRBD1. The CDR3 is made up of 16 amino acids. Germline CDR1 and CDR2: SGHVS and FNYEAQ. Unmatched junction bases numbered 3, after V lost 0 bases and J lost 1 base. This chain's CDR3 is CASSLAGTGDSYEQYF. DNA of the CDR3: TGTGCCAGCAGCTTAGCTGGGACAGGGGATTCCTACGAGCAGTACTTC.

The V and J genes are TRBV19 and TRBJ1-1; 9 bases align to TRBD1. The CDR3 has 18 amino acids. Trimming at V came to 5 bases and at J to 0 bases, leaving 13 bases not matched to a gene. Germline-derived CDR1 and CDR2 are LNHDA and SQIVND (reference sequence). CDR3: CASSSRTGAHPMNTEAFF. The CDR3 coding sequence is TGTGCCAGTAGTTCCAGGACAGGGGCCCACCCCATGAACACTGAAGCTTTCTTT.